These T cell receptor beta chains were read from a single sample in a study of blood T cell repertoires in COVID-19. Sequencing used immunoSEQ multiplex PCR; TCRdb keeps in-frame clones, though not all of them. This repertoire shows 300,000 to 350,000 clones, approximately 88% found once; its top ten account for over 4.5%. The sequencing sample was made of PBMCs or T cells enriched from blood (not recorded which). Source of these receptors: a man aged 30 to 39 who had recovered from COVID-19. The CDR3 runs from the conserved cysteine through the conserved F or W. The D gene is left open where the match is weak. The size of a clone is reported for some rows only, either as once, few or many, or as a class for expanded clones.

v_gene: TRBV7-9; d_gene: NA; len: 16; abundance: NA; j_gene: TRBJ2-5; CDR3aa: CASSLVYQAGKETQYF; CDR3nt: TGTGCCAGCAGCTTAGTATACCAAGCCGGGAAAGAGACCCAGTACTTC
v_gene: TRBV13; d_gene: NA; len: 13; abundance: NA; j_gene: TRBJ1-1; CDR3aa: CASSLTRGTEAFF; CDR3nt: TGTGCCAGCAGCTTAACACGTGGTACTGAAGCTTTCTTT
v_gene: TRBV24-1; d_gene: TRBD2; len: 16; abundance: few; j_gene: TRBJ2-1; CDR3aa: CATSESGGSSYNEQFF; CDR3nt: TGTGCCACCAGTGAGAGCGGGGGGAGCTCCTACAATGAGCAGTTCTTC
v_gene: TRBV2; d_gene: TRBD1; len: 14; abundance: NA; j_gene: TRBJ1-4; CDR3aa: CASSRGTGGEKLFF; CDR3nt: TGTGCCAGCTCACGAGGGACAGGGGGGGAAAAACTGTTTTTT
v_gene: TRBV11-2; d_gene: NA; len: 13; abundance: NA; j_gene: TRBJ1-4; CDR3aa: CASSLGSVEKLFF; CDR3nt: TGTGCCAGCAGTCTAGGGAGTGTGGAAAAACTGTTTTTT
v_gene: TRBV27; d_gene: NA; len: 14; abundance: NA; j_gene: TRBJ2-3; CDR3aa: CASSLGHRTDTQYF; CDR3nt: TGTGCCAGCAGTTTAGGGCATCGCACAGATACGCAGTATTTT
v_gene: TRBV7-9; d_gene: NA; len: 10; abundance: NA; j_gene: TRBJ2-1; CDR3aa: CASSQTEKFF; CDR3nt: TGTGCCAGCAGCCAGACAGAGAAGTTCTTC
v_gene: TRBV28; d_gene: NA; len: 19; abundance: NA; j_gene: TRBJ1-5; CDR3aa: CASRNFQATRIYSNQPQHF; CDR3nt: TGTGCCAGCAGGAACTTCCAGGCCACCCGAATCTATAGCAATCAGCCCCAGCATTTT
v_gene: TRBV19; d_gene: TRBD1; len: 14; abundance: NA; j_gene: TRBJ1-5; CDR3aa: CASGDRGGNQPQHF; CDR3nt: TGTGCCAGCGGGGACAGGGGGGGTAATCAGCCCCAGCATTTT
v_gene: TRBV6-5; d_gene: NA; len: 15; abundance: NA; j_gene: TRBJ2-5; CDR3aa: CASSPWDILQETQYF; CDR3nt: TGTGCCAGCAGTCCCTGGGACATTTTACAAGAGACCCAGTACTTC
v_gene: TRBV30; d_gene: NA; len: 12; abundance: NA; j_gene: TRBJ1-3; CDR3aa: CAWQGAGNTIYF; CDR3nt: TGTGCCTGGCAGGGTGCGGGAAACACCATATATTTT
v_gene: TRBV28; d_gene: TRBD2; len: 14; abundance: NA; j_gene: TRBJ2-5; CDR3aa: CASCLWGGGETQYF; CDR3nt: TGTGCCAGCTGCCTATGGGGGGGAGGGGAGACCCAGTACTTC
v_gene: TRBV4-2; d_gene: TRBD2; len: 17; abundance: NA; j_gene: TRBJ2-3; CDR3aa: CASSARGGPSSTDTQYF; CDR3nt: TGTGCCAGCAGCGCCCGGGGGGGTCCTTCTAGCACAGATACGCAGTATTTT
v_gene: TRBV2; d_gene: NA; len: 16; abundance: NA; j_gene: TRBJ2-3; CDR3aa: CASSEGLNIITDTQYF; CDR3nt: TGTGCCAGCAGTGAAGGACTAAACATTATCACAGATACGCAGTATTTT
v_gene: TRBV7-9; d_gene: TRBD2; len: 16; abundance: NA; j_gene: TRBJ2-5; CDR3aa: CASSSVAGGAQETQYF; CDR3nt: TGTGCCAGCAGCTCCGTAGCGGGGGGGGCCCAAGAGACCCAGTACTTC
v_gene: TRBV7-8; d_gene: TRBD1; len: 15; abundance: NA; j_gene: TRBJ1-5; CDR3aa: CASSPGGLSNQPQHF; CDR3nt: TGTGCCAGCAGCCCAGGGGGGCTTAGCAATCAGCCCCAGCATTTT
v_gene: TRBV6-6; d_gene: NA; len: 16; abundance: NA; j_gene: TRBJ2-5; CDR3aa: CASSSAASIHQETQYF; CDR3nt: TGTGCCAGCAGTTCCGCGGCCTCCATCCACCAAGAGACCCAGTACTTC
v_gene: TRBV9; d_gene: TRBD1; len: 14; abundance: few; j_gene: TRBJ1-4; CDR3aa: CASSLGQGVEKLFF; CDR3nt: TGTGCCAGCAGCTTGGGACAGGGGGTTGAAAAACTGTTTTTT
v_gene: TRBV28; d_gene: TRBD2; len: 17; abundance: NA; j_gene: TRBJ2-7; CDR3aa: CASSLPPNSGVGYEQYF; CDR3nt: TGTGCCAGCAGTCTTCCTCCCAACAGCGGGGTGGGCTACGAGCAGTACTTC
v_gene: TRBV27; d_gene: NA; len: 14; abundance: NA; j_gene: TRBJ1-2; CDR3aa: CASSLSGQIYGYTF; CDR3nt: TGTGCCAGCAGTTTATCGGGGCAGATCTATGGCTACACCTTC
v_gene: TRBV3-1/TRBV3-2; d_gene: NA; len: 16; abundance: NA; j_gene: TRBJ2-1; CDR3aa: CASSRLGSPGGNEQFF; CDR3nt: TGTGCCAGCAGCCGGCTCGGGAGCCCCGGGGGCAATGAGCAGTTCTTC
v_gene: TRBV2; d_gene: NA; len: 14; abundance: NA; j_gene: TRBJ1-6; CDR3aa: CASRTTGESSPLHF; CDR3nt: TGTGCCAGCAGGACGACAGGCGAATCCTCACCCCTCCACTTT
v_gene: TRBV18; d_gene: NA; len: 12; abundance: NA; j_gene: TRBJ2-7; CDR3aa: CASSSRGYEQYF; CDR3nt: TGTGCCAGCTCAAGCCGGGGGTACGAGCAGTACTTC
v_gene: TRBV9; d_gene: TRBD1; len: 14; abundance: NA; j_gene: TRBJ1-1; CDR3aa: CASSPGGGSIEAFF; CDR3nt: TGTGCCAGCAGTCCAGGGGGCGGTAGTATTGAAGCTTTCTTT
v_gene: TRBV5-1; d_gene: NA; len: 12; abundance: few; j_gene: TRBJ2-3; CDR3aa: CASSFQTDTQYF; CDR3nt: TGCGCCAGCAGCTTCCAGACAGATACGCAGTATTTT
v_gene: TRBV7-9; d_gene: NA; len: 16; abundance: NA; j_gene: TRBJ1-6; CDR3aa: CASSTTTDSYNSPLHF; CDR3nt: TGTGCCAGCTCCACAACGACCGACAGCTATAATTCACCCCTCCACTTT
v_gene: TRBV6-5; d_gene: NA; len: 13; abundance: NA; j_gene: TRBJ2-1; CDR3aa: CASRQGVYNEQFF; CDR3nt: TGTGCCAGCAGGCAGGGTGTCTACAATGAGCAGTTCTTC
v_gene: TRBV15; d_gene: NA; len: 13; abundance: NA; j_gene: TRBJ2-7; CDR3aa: CATMKRGYYEQYF; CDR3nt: TGTGCCACGATGAAAAGGGGGTACTACGAGCAGTACTTC
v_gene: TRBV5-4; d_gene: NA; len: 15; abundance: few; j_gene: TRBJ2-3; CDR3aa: CASSFLQGSTDTQYF; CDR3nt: TGTGCCAGCAGCTTCTTACAGGGTAGCACAGATACGCAGTATTTT
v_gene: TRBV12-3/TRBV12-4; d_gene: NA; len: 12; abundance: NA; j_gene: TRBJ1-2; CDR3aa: CASSLGLDGYTF; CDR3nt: TGTGCCAGCAGTCTGGGACTTGATGGCTACACCTTC
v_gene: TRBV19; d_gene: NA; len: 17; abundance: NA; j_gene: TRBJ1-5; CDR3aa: CASSIVAGQDSNQPQHF; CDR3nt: TGTGCCAGTAGTATAGTGGCAGGGCAGGATAGCAATCAGCCCCAGCATTTT
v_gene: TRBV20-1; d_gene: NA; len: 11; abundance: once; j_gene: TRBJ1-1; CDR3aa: CSARIYTEAFF; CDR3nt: TGCAGTGCTAGAATATACACTGAAGCTTTCTTT
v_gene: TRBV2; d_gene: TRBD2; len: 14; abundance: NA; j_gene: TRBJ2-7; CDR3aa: CASRLGTRVYEQYF; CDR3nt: TGTGCCAGCAGACTCGGGACTAGAGTCTACGAGCAGTACTTC
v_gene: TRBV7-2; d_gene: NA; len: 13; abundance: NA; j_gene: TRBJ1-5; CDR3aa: CASSYDRNQPQHF; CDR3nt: TGTGCCAGCAGCTACGACAGAAATCAGCCCCAGCATTTT
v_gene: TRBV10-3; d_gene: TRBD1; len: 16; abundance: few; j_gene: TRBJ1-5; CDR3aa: CAISGTQGDSNQPQHF; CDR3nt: TGTGCCATCAGTGGGACACAGGGGGATAGCAATCAGCCCCAGCATTTT
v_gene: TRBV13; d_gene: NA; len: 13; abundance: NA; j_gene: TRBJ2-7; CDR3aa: CASSLEQGGEQYF; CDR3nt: TGTGCCAGCAGCTTAGAGCAGGGTGGCGAGCAGTACTTC
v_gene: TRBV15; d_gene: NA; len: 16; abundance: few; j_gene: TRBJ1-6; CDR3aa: CATSRDISGGSSPLHF; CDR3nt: TGTGCCACCAGCAGAGATATTAGTGGCGGGAGTTCACCCCTCCACTTT
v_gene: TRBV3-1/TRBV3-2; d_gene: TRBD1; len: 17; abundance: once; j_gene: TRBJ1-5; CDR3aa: CASSQGSDRPLGQPQHF; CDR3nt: TGTGCCAGCAGCCAAGGGTCGGACAGGCCACTGGGACAGCCCCAGCATTTT
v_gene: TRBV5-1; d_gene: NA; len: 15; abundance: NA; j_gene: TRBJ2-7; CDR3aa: CASSRQQGGGYEQYF; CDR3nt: TGCGCCAGCAGCCGTCAACAGGGCGGTGGGTACGAGCAGTACTTC
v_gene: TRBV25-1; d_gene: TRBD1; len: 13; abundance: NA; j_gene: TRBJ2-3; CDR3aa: CASSEDRADTQYF; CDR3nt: TGTGCCAGCAGTGAAGACAGGGCAGATACGCAGTATTTT
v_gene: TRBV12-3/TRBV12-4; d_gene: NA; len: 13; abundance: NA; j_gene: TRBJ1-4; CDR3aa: CASSLAAGEKLFF; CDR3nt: TGTGCCAGCAGTTTAGCGGCGGGGGAAAAACTGTTTTTT
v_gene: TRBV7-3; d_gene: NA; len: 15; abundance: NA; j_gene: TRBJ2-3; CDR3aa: CASSASGSYTDTQYF; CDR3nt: TGTGCCAGCAGCGCGTCGGGATCTTACACAGATACGCAGTATTTT
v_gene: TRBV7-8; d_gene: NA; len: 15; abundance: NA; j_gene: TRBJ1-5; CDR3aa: CASSLGMGASQPQHF; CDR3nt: TGTGCCAGCAGCTTAGGAATGGGGGCTAGTCAGCCCCAGCATTTT
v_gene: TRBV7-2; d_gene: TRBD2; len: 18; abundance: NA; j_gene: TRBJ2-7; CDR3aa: CASSLVGTSGGSSYEQYF; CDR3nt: TGTGCCAGCAGCTTAGTTGGGACTAGCGGGGGAAGCTCCTACGAGCAGTACTTC
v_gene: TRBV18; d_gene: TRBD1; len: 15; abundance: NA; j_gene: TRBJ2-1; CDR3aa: CASSFRDRGDNEQFF; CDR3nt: TGTGCCAGCTCGTTCCGGGACAGGGGGGACAATGAGCAGTTCTTC
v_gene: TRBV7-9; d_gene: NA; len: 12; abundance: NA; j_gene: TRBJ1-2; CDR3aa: CASSLFSYGYTF; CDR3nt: TGTGCCAGCAGCTTATTCTCGTATGGCTACACCTTC
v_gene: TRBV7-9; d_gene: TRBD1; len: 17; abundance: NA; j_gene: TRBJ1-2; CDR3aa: CASSGRTGEAKNYGYTF; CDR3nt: TGTGCCAGCAGCGGGAGGACAGGGGAGGCTAAGAACTATGGCTACACCTTC
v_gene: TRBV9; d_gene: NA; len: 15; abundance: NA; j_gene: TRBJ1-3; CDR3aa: CASSVGGSSGNTIYF; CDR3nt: TGTGCCAGCAGCGTAGGCGGGAGCTCTGGAAACACCATATATTTT
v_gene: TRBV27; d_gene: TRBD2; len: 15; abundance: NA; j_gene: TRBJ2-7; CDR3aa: CASSLSMGGGYEQYF; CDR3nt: TGTGCCAGCAGTTTATCGATGGGGGGGGGATACGAGCAGTACTTC
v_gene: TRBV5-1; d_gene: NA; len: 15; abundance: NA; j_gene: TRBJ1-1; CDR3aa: CASSSGDVQNTEAFF; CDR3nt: TGCGCCAGCAGCTCGGGGGACGTTCAGAACACTGAAGCTTTCTTT
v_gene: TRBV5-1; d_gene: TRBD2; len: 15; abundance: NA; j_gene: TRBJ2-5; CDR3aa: CASSLGVAGGETQYF; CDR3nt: TGCGCCAGCAGCTTGGGAGTAGCGGGCGGAGAGACCCAGTACTTC
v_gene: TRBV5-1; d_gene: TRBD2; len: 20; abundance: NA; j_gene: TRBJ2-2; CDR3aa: CASSLGPGLAALDNTGELFF; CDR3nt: TGCGCCAGCAGCCTTGGGCCGGGGCTAGCGGCCCTCGATAACACCGGGGAGCTGTTTTTT
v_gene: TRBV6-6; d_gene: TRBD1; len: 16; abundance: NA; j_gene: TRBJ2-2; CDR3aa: CASSISGTGGFGELFF; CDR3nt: TGTGCCAGCAGTATATCCGGGACAGGGGGTTTCGGGGAGCTGTTTTTT